This T cell receptor (beta chain) was sequenced in a study of Tregs in tolerant kidney transplant recipients (dated by TCRdb to the late 2010s). About the full investigation: Additional Treg samples were obtained from a roughly 3-day mixed lymphocyte reaction with belatacept, in some cases followed by an approximately 5-day donor restimulation, before recipient CD4+CD25+CD127- cells were sorted. Antibodies distinguished recipient from donor cells when sorting primary belatacept mixed lymphocyte reaction cultures. The study used TCRbeta sequencing to identify donor-specific regulatory T cells before combined kidney and bone marrow transplantation, then tracked those cells after transplant. TCRbeta repertoire sequencing was used in a few healthy controls to compare several methods for expanding Tregs specific for an allogeneic donor. What the study reported, not specific to this receptor: The study was constrained by small patient numbers, and validation of the findings is required in larger populations and under other immunosuppression protocols. The most biologically relevant and donor-specific TCRbeta repertoire appeared to be identified by expanding Tregs with activated donor B cells. Although technical replication error seemed to be minimal, the question of biological reproducibility was not addressed directly.

For TCRbeta CDR3 sequencing, genomic DNA was extracted from sorted cells using the QIAGEN DNeasy Blood and Tissue Kit. High-throughput TCRbeta CDR3 sequencing, including PCR amplification with bias correction and internal controls, was performed commercially through immunoSEQ. Under the source paper's analysis protocol: Unique productive TCRbeta sequences were defined by CDR3 nucleotide sequence where primers matched, otherwise by CDR3 amino acid sequence with Vbeta and Jbeta genes. Sequences were defined as donor-reactive when expanded at least 5-fold in CFSE-low cells versus unstimulated cells and present at a frequency of at least 0.01% in CFSE-low cells. Repertoire divergence was quantified by Jensen-Shannon divergence calculated from the top 100 TCRbeta sequences ranked by frequency. For samples with multiple sequencing runs, sorting error was corrected separately for each run before the runs were pooled. TCRdb obtained this table from immuneACCESS and retained in-frame rearrangements with V and J assigned. These tables miss some clones; where compared with another copy, unresolved V genes account for less than half of the shortfall, and the remainder is unexplained. The V and J calls and clone size are taken from that table; D and trimming were inferred from the DNA. The sample table records about 16,000 clones; over 50% of these occur just once. Jointly, the top ten make up more than 2.5% of the sample.

Concerning this clone: Its binding antigen is unknown. Base qualities were left out, and no much larger clone turns up one base away.

CDR1 is given as LGHNA and CDR2 as YSLEER, both from the germline V gene. The CDR3 goes from the cysteine to the phenylalanine over 16 residues. The read is trimmed to its CDR3 DNA, 48 bases read in frame from base 1. The germline V and J ends show losses of 4 bases and 2 bases respectively, and no gene match explains 6 bases of the junction. Blood from healthy controls was obtained either from healthy volunteers or as purchased buffy coats. Healthy control blood was processed to PBMCs by Ficoll density gradient and cryopreserved, and patient PBMCs were collected before and after transplant. This TCR derives from a human donor in good health. The chain is encoded by TRBV4-3 joined to TRBJ1-3; the central 9 bases match TRBD1. The sequenced material came from Tregs from blood cultured with allogeneic cells. DNA sequence: TGCGCCAGCAGCCCAGGGACAGGGTTGCCTGGAAACACCATATATTTT. Translated, this gives CASSPGTGLPGNTIYF.